The 26 T cell receptor beta chains in this list originate from one sample, sequenced in a study of early T cells in non-severe SARS-CoV-2 infection. TCRdb reanalysed the 5' RACE reads using MiXCR and keeps one entry per CDR3 protein. The sample has fewer than 95,000 distinct CDR3 sequences, approximately 15% seen once. The input for sequencing was whole blood, taken at baseline. The receptor set was obtained from an adult who was a healthcare worker with PCR-confirmed SARS-CoV-2 infection or an uninfected control (not recorded which).

Ten or more counts support this clonotype. The chain is built from TRBV19 and TRBJ1-1; D ambiguous. Trimming pared 9 bases from V and 6 bases from J, leaving 8 bases between. The CDR3 is made up of 10 amino acids. CDR1 is LNHDA, CDR2 SQIVND, per germline (reference sequence). The chain's CDR3 is CASSAAEAFF. In nucleotides, the CDR3 is TGTGCCAGCTCGGCCGCTGAAGCTTTCTTT.

In this sample, this clonotype turned up many times. The CDR3 bases are TGTGCCAGCAGACCCGGGAGGACCCTCTACGAGCAGTACTTC. Translation: CASRPGRTLYEQYF. This chain uses TRBV2 with TRBJ2-7, with TRBD2 matching over 7 bases. J gave up 3 bases and V 6 bases, and 8 bases lay outside the gene matches. In germline, CDR1 is SNHLY, CDR2 FYNNEI. This CDR3 comprises 14 residues.

This chain links TRBV9 with TRBJ2-1, with TRBD2 identical over 8 bases. The CDR3 extends over 14 amino acids. V was pared by 7 bases and J by 6 bases, with 9 bases of the junction left unmatched. The germline CDR1 and CDR2 sequences are SGDLS and YYNGEE. In DNA form, the CDR3 reads TGTGCCAGCGGCGGGCTAGCGGGCCGCAATGAGCAGTTCTTC. Amino acid sequence: CASGGLAGRNEQFF.

The V call is TRBV28, the J call TRBJ2-3, with a weak D call TRBD1 (5 bases). Germline assignment: CDR1 MDHEN and CDR2 SYDVKM. V was clipped by 5 bases and J by 4 bases, with 10 bases between them. The CDR3 totals 13 residues. Written as DNA, the CDR3 is TGTGCCAGCAGTCCTGCAGGGTCAGATACGCAGTATTTT. Its translation: CASSPAGSDTQYF. The full variable domain, rest sourced from reference TRBV28 and TRBJ2-3, is DVKVTQSSRYLVKRTGEKVFLECVQDMDHENMFWYRQDPGLGLRLIYFSYDVKMKEKGDIPEGYSVSREKKERFSLILESASTNQTSMYLCASSPAGSDTQYFGPGTRLTVL.

This rearrangement joins TRBV7-3 to TRBJ2-2, with a possible D match to TRBD2 (6 bases). CDR3 length: 15 residues. V shed 5 bases and J shed 2 bases, with 12 bases lying between them. CDR1 is SGHTA and CDR2 is FQGTGA in the germline V gene. The CDR3: CASSPPGLNTGELFF. The CDR3 DNA reads as TGTGCCAGCAGCCCGCCGGGACTTAACACCGGGGAGCTGTTTTTT.

This clonotype has at least ten counts. The rearrangement links TRBV6-6 to TRBJ2-7, with TRBD2 matching over 9 bases. This CDR3 has 14 residues. Germline V gene lookup returns CDR1 MNHNY and CDR2 SVGAGI (reference sequence). Trimming removed 5 bases from V and 2 bases from J; junction bases left unmatched: 4. The CDR3 spells CASSPSGGTYEQYF. CDR3 in DNA: TGTGCCAGCAGTCCGAGCGGGGGGACCTACGAGCAGTACTTC.

This clonotype came up many times. The chain links TRBV6-5 to TRBJ1-1, with 7 bases matching TRBD1. The CDR3 runs 14 residues. CDR1 is MNHEY and CDR2 is SVGAGI in the germline V gene. The V gene end was trimmed by 4 bases and the J gene end by 3 bases; junction bases not matched to a gene: 5. The CDR3 is CASSFRDSDTEAFF. The CDR3 DNA reads TGTGCCAGCAGTTTCCGGGACAGTGACACTGAAGCTTTCTTT.

This chain uses TRBV15 with TRBJ1-1; no clear D. V lost 1 base and J 10 bases, leaving 13 bases between the germline ends. CDR1 is LNHNV and CDR2 is YYDKDF in the germline V gene (reference sequence). The CDR3 length is 13 residues. For the CDR3, the DNA is TGTGCCACCAGCAGAGGAATTGATCAACGAGCTTTCTTT. Protein: CATSRGIDQRAFF. The complete variable domain, with remaining parts taken from reference TRBV15 and TRBJ1-1, reads DAMVIQNPRYQVTQFGKPVTLSCSQTLNHNVMYWYQQKSSQAPKLLFHYYDKDFNNEADTPDNFQSRRPNTSFCFLDIRSPGLGDTAMYLCATSRGIDQRAFFGQGTRLTVV.

The chain recombines TRBV20-1 with TRBJ2-1, with D possibly being TRBD1 (5 bases). The CDR3 covers 12 residues. Trimming took off 2 bases at V and 10 bases at J, with 12 bases between the two ends. The V gene's germline CDR1 is DFQATT and CDR2 SNEGSKA (reference sequence). The CDR3 loop is CSARILGEEQFF. Here the CDR3 DNA reads TGCAGTGCTAGAATCTTAGGGGAAGAGCAGTTCTTC.

The chain has TRBV10-2 and TRBJ1-5, with no clear D. CDR1 is WSHSY and CDR2 is SAAADI in the germline V gene. CDR3 length: 12 amino acids. V was shortened by 5 bases and J by 4 bases, with 6 bases between the two germline ends. Written as DNA, the CDR3 is TGCGCCAGCAGTCTCCCGAATCAGCCCCAGCATTTT. Protein sequence: CASSLPNQPQHF.

The rearrangement joins TRBV20-1 to TRBJ1-5, with D maybe TRBD1 (6 bases). The length of the CDR3 is 12 residues. Germline CDR1 reads DFQATT; CDR2 reads SNEGSKA (reference sequence). Trimming cost V 6 bases and J 3 bases, with 9 bases left between them. In nucleotides, the CDR3 is TGCAGTGCAGGACAGTACAATCAGCCCCAGCATTTT. Translation gives CSAGQYNQPQHF.

In its sample, this clonotype was seen a few times. J is TRBJ2-3 and V is TRBV6-6; 15 bases line up with TRBD2. Germline loops: CDR1 MNHNY, CDR2 SVGAGI (reference sequence). The CDR3 runs to 17 residues. V was clipped by 6 bases and J by 5 bases; unmatched bases: 9. The CDR3 region is CASRPNGLAGGVDTQYF. The CDR3 DNA follows: TGTGCCAGCAGACCCAATGGACTAGCGGGAGGGGTAGATACGCAGTATTTT.

This clonotype was seen more than once but under ten times. This chain joins TRBV28 and TRBJ2-7, with 11 bases that match TRBD2. The CDR3 extends over 15 amino acids. Per germline, CDR1 MDHEN and CDR2 SYDVKM. The V and J ends lost 8 bases and 7 bases, in that order; junction bases with no gene match: 13. This chain's CDR3 is CASALAGGPRGEQYF. CDR3 in DNA: TGTGCCAGCGCTTTAGCGGGAGGGCCTCGAGGGGAGCAGTACTTC.

This clonotype was seen more than once but under ten times. The chain links TRBV3-1 to TRBJ1-5; perhaps TRBD1 as D (6 bases). This CDR3 is 14 amino acids long. The germline CDR1 and CDR2 sequences are LGHDT and YNNKEL (reference sequence). The V end lost 4 bases, the J end lost 7 bases, and 14 bases lay between the germline ends. The CDR3 region is CASSPIQGDQPQHF. The CDR3 coding sequence is TGTGCCAGCAGCCCAATACAGGGAGACCAGCCCCAGCATTTT. The entire variable domain, with the rest obtained from reference TRBV3-1 and TRBJ1-5, is as follows: DTAVSQTPKYLVTQMGNDKSIKCEQNLGHDTMYWYKQDSKKFLKIMFSYNNKELIINETVPNRFSPKSPDKAHLNLHINSLELGDSAVYFCASSPIQGDQPQHFGDGTRLSIL.

This clonotype was detected a few times. This sequence joins TRBV12-3 or TRBV12-4 and TRBJ1-2; the D gene is possibly TRBD1 (6 bases). Deletions cut 3 bases from V and 4 bases from J, with 9 bases between. The CDR3 loop spans 13 amino acids. The CDR3 nucleotides are TGTGCCAGCAGTTTGGGGGGCTTCTATGGCTACACCTTC. Residues: CASSLGGFYGYTF.

The chain carries TRBV18 and TRBJ2-1; a weak D match, TRBD1 (5 bases). CDR3 length: 14 amino acids. The germline CDR1 and CDR2 sequences are KGHSH and LQKENI. V was clipped by 2 bases and J by 5 bases, with 10 bases between them. Here the CDR3 DNA reads TGTGCCAGCTCACCAGGGGCCTCTAACAATGAGCAGTTCTTC. Protein product: CASSPGASNNEQFF.

This clonotype occurred many times. CDR3 DNA sequence: TGTGCCAGCAGTGTCGGACAGGGGGTAAGCAATGAGCAGTTCTTC. As protein: CASSVGQGVSNEQFF. The chain couples TRBV6-4 to TRBJ2-1; 10 nucleotides match TRBD1. Losses at the gene ends were 4 bases for V and 6 bases for J; bases not matched to a gene: 6. The CDR3 totals 15 residues. CDR1 and CDR2 from the germline V gene are MRHNA and SNTAGT.

This clonotype appeared a few times. The chain combines TRBV12-3 or TRBV12-4 with TRBJ2-7; D is perhaps TRBD1 (6 bases). This CDR3 has 12 residues. V was trimmed by 5 bases and J by 6 bases, leaving 11 bases between them. The CDR3 reads CASSPQGFEQYF. The CDR3 DNA reads as TGTGCCAGCAGTCCCCAGGGGTTCGAGCAGTACTTC.

This clonotype was observed a handful of times. The chain employs TRBV19 and TRBJ2-6, with a possible D match to TRBD2 (5 bases). CDR1 is LNHDA and CDR2 is SQIVND in the germline V gene (reference sequence). The germline V and J ends were trimmed by 5 bases and 6 bases, with 20 bases remaining between them. The CDR3 totals 17 residues. The CDR3 sequence: CASSSAEGQPVANVLTF. The CDR3 DNA is TGTGCCAGTAGTTCCGCCGAGGGTCAACCCGTGGCCAACGTCCTGACTTTC.

The chain uses TRBV24-1 and TRBJ2-5; D unresolved. CDR3 length: 12 amino acids. The V and J ends lost 1 base and 7 bases respectively, with 6 bases between them. Germline V gene data show CDR1 as KGHDR and CDR2 as SFDVKD. The CDR3 reads CATSDFMGTQYF. CDR3 coding DNA: TGTGCCACCAGTGATTTCATGGGGACCCAGTACTTC.

The table lists this clonotype with a few counts. CDR3 coding DNA: TGTGCCTCGGACCGTTCAAATGGCGGGCAGTACTTC. As protein: CASDRSNGGQYF. This sequence joins TRBV30 and TRBJ2-7; D gene uncertain. This CDR3 region has 12 residues. V lost 7 bases to trimming and J lost 9 bases, with 19 bases between them. Germline CDR1 reads GTSNPN; CDR2 reads SVGIG (reference sequence).

This chain connects TRBV5-1 to TRBJ2-1; D gene ambiguous. Deletions cut 3 bases from V and 7 bases from J, with 11 bases between. The V gene's germline CDR1 is SGHRS and CDR2 YFSETQ. The CDR3 loop spans 13 amino acids. The CDR3 spells CASSSDGYNEQFF. The DNA for the CDR3 is TGCGCCAGCAGCTCGGACGGCTATAATGAGCAGTTCTTC. Together with reference TRBV5-1 and TRBJ2-1, the CDR3 gives the full variable domain: KAGVTQTPRYLIKTRGQQVTLSCSPISGHRSVSWYQQTPGQGLQFLFEYFSETQRNKGNFPGRFSGRQFSNSRSEMNVSTLELGDSALYLCASSSDGYNEQFFGPGTRLTVL.

In its sample, this clonotype was seen a few times. The rearrangement uses TRBV7-6 and TRBJ2-2; 10 nucleotides agree with TRBD2. Germline V CDR1 and CDR2: SGHVS, FNYEAQ. Trimming removed 4 bases from V and 6 bases from J; junction bases left unmatched: 5. This CDR3 has 15 residues. The CDR3 region is CASSSSGRPPGELFF. The CDR3, as DNA: TGTGCCAGCAGCTCTAGCGGGAGACCCCCCGGGGAGCTGTTTTTT.

This clonotype was observed many times. The V and J genes are TRBV7-6 and TRBJ2-1; D not certain. This CDR3 contains 13 residues. Deletions cut 3 bases from V and 6 bases from J, with 9 bases between. Germline V gene lookup returns CDR1 SGHVS and CDR2 FNYEAQ. The CDR3 DNA follows: TGTGCCAGCAGCTTGACGACCGTCAATGAGCAGTTCTTC. The encoded protein is CASSLTTVNEQFF.

The gene calls are TRBV11-3 and TRBJ2-1, with D possibly matching TRBD2 (5 bases). Trimming left V 4 bases short and J 7 bases short, with 11 bases between. CDR1 is SGHNT, CDR2 YENEEA, per germline. The CDR3 runs 13 residues. CDR3: CASSYGLTNEQFF. The CDR3 DNA follows: TGTGCCAGCAGCTACGGACTGACGAATGAGCAGTTCTTC.

The sample holds a few counts of this clonotype. The J gene is TRBJ2-7, the V gene TRBV7-2, with 13 bases identical to TRBD2. The CDR3 sequence is 15 residues long. The junction had 6 bases not matched to a gene; V was cut back by 5 bases and J by 5 bases. Germline V gene lookup returns CDR1 SGHTA and CDR2 FQGNSA. CDR3: CASSGLAGDYHEQYF. The CDR3 DNA follows: TGTGCCAGCAGCGGACTAGCGGGAGACTATCACGAGCAGTACTTC.